These T cell receptor beta chains were read from a single sample in a study of T cells after posttransplantation cyclophosphamide. Clones were read by immunoSEQ multiplex PCR, and TCRdb kept only the in-frame ones, dropping some. The sample consists of about 19,000 clones, around 90% of them appearing once. Sample: PBMCs, taken after allogeneic stem cell transplant with posttransplant cyclophosphamide. The receptors were gathered from a female patient aged 40 to 50 who received an allogeneic stem cell transplant from a related donor, was CMV-positive, and had no GVHD. Some T cells here may be from the graft donor. Each CDR3 is given with its conserved first and last residue. Each record gives: clone size, D gene, J gene, V gene, CDR3 protein, CDR3 DNA. A D gene is named only where the DNA matches it firmly. Clone sizes are given selectively: once, few, many, or a class where the clone is expanded.

>.|.|TRBJ1-5|TRBV27
CASSLSSGNQPQHF
TGTGCCAGCAGTTTAAGCTCTGGCAATCAGCCCCAGCATTTT
>.|.|TRBJ1-1|TRBV27
CASSLGGLPTEAFF
TGTGCCAGCAGTTTGGGGGGACTACCCACTGAAGCTTTCTTT
>.|.|TRBJ2-3|TRBV9
CASSVAPGTDTQYF
TGTGCCAGCAGCGTAGCGCCAGGGACAGATACGCAGTATTTT
>.|TRBD1|TRBJ2-5|TRBV9
CASSVVGRGQETQYF
TGTGCCAGCAGCGTAGTTGGCAGGGGGCAAGAGACCCAGTACTTC
>.|.|TRBJ1-1|TRBV7-9
CASSGGGNTEAFF
TGTGCCAGCAGCGGGGGGGGGAACACTGAAGCTTTCTTT
>.|.|TRBJ2-5|TRBV7-3
CASSPTTGKETQYF
TGTGCCAGCAGCCCAACGACAGGCAAAGAGACCCAGTACTTC
>.|TRBD1|TRBJ2-7|TRBV7-2
CASSLAGPTGTGNYEQYF
TGTGCCAGCAGCTTAGCGGGCCCCACCGGGACAGGTAACTACGAGCAGTACTTC
>once|TRBD1|TRBJ2-1|TRBV5-1
CASSLDWTGGLFSYEQFF
TGCGCCAGCAGCTTGGATTGGACAGGGGGCTTGTTTAGCTATGAGCAGTTCTTC
>.|TRBD2|TRBJ2-2|TRBV2
CASSGYGGGNTGELFF
TGTGCCAGCAGTGGGTATGGCGGGGGGAACACCGGGGAGCTGTTTTTT
>.|TRBD2|TRBJ2-1|TRBV4-2
CASSQTGTSGRNEQFF
TGTGCCAGCAGCCAAACCGGGACTAGCGGGAGGAATGAGCAGTTCTTC
>.|TRBD2|TRBJ2-1|TRBV30
CAWRRYLAGFYNEQFF
TGTGCCTGGAGGAGGTATCTAGCGGGATTCTACAATGAGCAGTTCTTC
>.|TRBD1|TRBJ1-1|TRBV7-8
CASSLAPGQGARNTEAFF
TGTGCCAGCAGCTTAGCCCCGGGACAGGGGGCAAGGAACACTGAAGCTTTCTTT
>.|TRBD2|TRBJ2-7|TRBV7-9
CASSLVGVGLASYEQYF
TGTGCCAGCAGCTTAGTAGGTGTCGGACTAGCTTCCTACGAGCAGTACTTC
>.|.|TRBJ1-2|TRBV4-2
CASSQDSGVGYTF
TGTGCCAGCAGCCAAGATTCAGGGGTCGGCTACACCTTC
>.|.|TRBJ2-3|TRBV18
CASSAGQGPDTQYF
TGTGCCAGCTCCGCGGGGCAGGGACCAGATACGCAGTATTTT
>large|TRBD1|TRBJ1-5|TRBV30
CAWSRTGIGNQPQHF
TGTGCCTGGAGTAGGACAGGAATTGGCAATCAGCCCCAGCATTTT
>once|.|TRBJ2-7|TRBV30
CAWGRDWSSYEQYF
TGTGCCTGGGGCCGGGACTGGAGCTCCTACGAGCAGTACTTC
>.|.|TRBJ1-1|TRBV4-2
CASSQLEGGTLNTEAFF
TGTGCCAGCAGCCAACTCGAGGGAGGAACTCTGAACACTGAAGCTTTCTTT
>.|.|TRBJ1-2|TRBV6-5
CASRQGLYGYTF
TGTGCCAGCAGACAGGGTCTCTATGGCTACACCTTC
>once|TRBD1|TRBJ1-2|TRBV9
CASSLGQGGGYTF
TGTGCCAGCAGCCTTGGACAGGGCGGTGGCTACACCTTC
>.|TRBD1|TRBJ1-1|TRBV6-1
CASSRQGSNTEAFF
TGTGCCAGCAGTAGACAGGGATCGAACACTGAAGCTTTCTTT
>.|TRBD1|TRBJ1-2|TRBV16
CASSQSEGAGGGYTF
TGTGCCAGCAGCCAATCGGAGGGGGCGGGCGGTGGCTACACCTTC
>.|.|TRBJ2-5|TRBV30
CAWSVDNQETQYF
TGTGCCTGGAGTGTAGACAACCAAGAGACCCAGTACTTC
>.|.|TRBJ1-5|TRBV28
CASTPSSPSNQPQHF
TGTGCCAGCACCCCTTCGTCTCCTAGCAATCAGCCCCAGCATTTT
>few|.|TRBJ2-5|TRBV6-5
CASSYSGRGIQETQYF
TGTGCCAGCAGTTACTCGGGAAGGGGGATTCAAGAGACCCAGTACTTC
>medium-sized|TRBD1|TRBJ1-5|TRBV19
CASLTLQGSNQPQHF
TGTGCCAGCCTTACTCTACAGGGGAGCAATCAGCCCCAGCATTTT
>.|.|TRBJ2-5|TRBV4-3
CASSQDTGKTQYF
TGCGCCAGCAGCCAAGATACGGGGAAGACCCAGTACTTC
>few|TRBD2|TRBJ2-1|TRBV11-2
CASSLTSGRVHEQFF
TGTGCCAGCAGCTTGACTAGCGGGAGGGTCCATGAGCAGTTCTTC
>.|.|TRBJ2-1|TRBV7-3
CASSLKGVVYNEQFF
TGTGCCAGCAGCTTAAAGGGGGTAGTTTACAATGAGCAGTTCTTC
>few|.|TRBJ2-5|TRBV27
CASSLRGTQETQYF
TGTGCCAGCAGTTTGCGGGGCACACAAGAGACCCAGTACTTC
>.|TRBD1|TRBJ2-2|TRBV5-1
CASTETGHTGELFF
TGCGCCAGCACCGAGACAGGGCACACCGGGGAGCTGTTTTTT
>once|.|TRBJ1-1|TRBV28
CASSSSEVVGTEAFF
TGTGCCAGCAGTTCGTCTGAGGTCGTCGGCACTGAAGCTTTCTTT
>.|TRBD2|TRBJ2-2|TRBV4-2
CASRAGRLAGGYTGELFF
TGTGCCAGCAGGGCTGGTCGGTTAGCGGGAGGGTACACCGGGGAGCTGTTTTTT
>.|.|TRBJ2-1|TRBV4-1
CASSRIISDEQFF
TGCGCCAGCAGCCGAATCATCTCGGATGAGCAGTTCTTC
>few|.|TRBJ1-1|TRBV6-5
CASRRELVNTEAFF
TGTGCCAGCAGGCGGGAGCTCGTGAACACTGAAGCTTTCTTT
>.|.|TRBJ2-2|TRBV5-8
CASSFMTGELFF
TGTGCCAGCAGCTTTATGACCGGGGAGCTGTTTTTT
>.|.|TRBJ2-5|TRBV6-5
CASSSGLRATQYF
TGTGCCAGCAGCTCTGGCCTCAGGGCGACCCAGTACTTC
>.|.|TRBJ2-3|TRBV7-9
CASSRDKTDTQYF
TGTGCCAGCAGCCGCGACAAGACAGATACGCAGTATTTT
>.|TRBD2|TRBJ2-3|TRBV9
CASSVGSGRLQLDTQYF
TGTGCCAGCAGCGTAGGTAGCGGGAGGCTTCAACTAGATACGCAGTATTTT
>.|TRBD2|TRBJ2-1|TRBV27
CASSTAGAGNEQFF
TGTGCCAGCAGCACAGCGGGAGCGGGCAATGAGCAGTTCTTC
>once|.|TRBJ1-2|TRBV18
CASSPTTGNPNYGYTF
TGTGCCAGCTCACCAACGACAGGAAACCCTAACTATGGCTACACCTTC
>.|TRBD1|TRBJ2-3|TRBV30
CAWSDIDRGGDTQYF
TGTGCCTGGAGTGATATCGACAGGGGCGGAGATACGCAGTATTTT
>.|.|TRBJ1-5|TRBV30
CACSWGDSNQPQHF
TGTGCCTGCTCCTGGGGGGATAGCAATCAGCCCCAGCATTTT
>.|TRBD1|TRBJ2-7|TRBV14
CASSQYGTGSYEQYF
TGTGCCAGCAGCCAGTACGGGACAGGTTCCTACGAGCAGTACTTC
>few|TRBD2|TRBJ2-3|TRBV6-5
CASSHRLAGFDTQYF
TGTGCCAGCAGTCACCGACTAGCGGGATTTGATACGCAGTATTTT
>few|.|TRBJ1-4|TRBV19
CASRRGLREKLFF
TGTGCCAGTAGGCGAGGTTTGCGGGAAAAACTGTTTTTT
>.|TRBD1|TRBJ2-3|TRBV6-1
CASDRDRGTDTQYF
TGTGCCAGCGATAGGGACAGGGGAACAGATACGCAGTATTTT
>.|.|TRBJ2-1|TRBV18
CASSPPGRDYNEQFF
TGTGCCAGCTCACCGCCCGGCAGGGACTACAATGAGCAGTTCTTC
>.|TRBD2|TRBJ2-1|TRBV14
CASSQEAGTRPYNEQFF
TGTGCCAGCAGCCAAGAAGCCGGGACTAGACCCTACAATGAGCAGTTCTTC
>.|.|TRBJ2-3|TRBV7-3
CASSPDSLGTDTQYF
TGTGCCAGCAGCCCCGACAGTTTAGGGACAGATACGCAGTATTTT
>.|TRBD1|TRBJ2-2|TRBV25-1
CASHRGSGIGELFF
TGTGCCAGCCACAGGGGTTCGGGAATCGGGGAGCTGTTTTTT